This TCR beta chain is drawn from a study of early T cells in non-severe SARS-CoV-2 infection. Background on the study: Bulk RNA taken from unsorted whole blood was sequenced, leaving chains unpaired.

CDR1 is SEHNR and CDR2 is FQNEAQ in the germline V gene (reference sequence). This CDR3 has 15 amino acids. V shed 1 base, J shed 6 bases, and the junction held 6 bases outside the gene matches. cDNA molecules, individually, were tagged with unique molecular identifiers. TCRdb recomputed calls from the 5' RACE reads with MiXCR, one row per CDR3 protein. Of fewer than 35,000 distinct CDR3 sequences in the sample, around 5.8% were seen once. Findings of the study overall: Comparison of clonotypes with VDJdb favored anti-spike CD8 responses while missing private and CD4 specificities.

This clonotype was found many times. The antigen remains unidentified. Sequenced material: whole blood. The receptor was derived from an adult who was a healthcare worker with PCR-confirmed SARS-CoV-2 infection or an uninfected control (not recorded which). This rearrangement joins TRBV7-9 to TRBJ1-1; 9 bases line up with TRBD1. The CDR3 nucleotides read TGTGCCAGCAGCTTAGTGGGGGACAGGGTCGCTGAAGCTTTCTTT. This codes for CASSLVGDRVAEAFF.